A single sample gave rise to the 23 T cell receptor beta chains below, sequenced in a study of blood T cell repertoires in COVID-19. Produced via immunoSEQ multiplex PCR; TCRdb's table is partial and in-frame only. The sample has roughly 200,000 clones, approximately 75% seen once; the top ten hold 7.5% to 10%. The sample comprised PBMCs or T cells enriched from blood (not recorded which). The receptors here all came from a man aged 40-49 years who had recovered from COVID-19.

The chain couples TRBV19 to TRBJ2-3, with 16 nucleotides matching TRBD2. J was trimmed by 0 bases and V by 4 bases; bases with no gene match: 7. The CDR3 contains 19 residues. CDR1 is LNHDA and CDR2 is SQIVND in the germline V gene (reference sequence). The CDR3 region is CASSRTGLAGGLSTDTQYF. In DNA form, the CDR3 reads TGTGCCAGTAGTAGAACGGGACTAGCGGGGGGGCTTAGCACAGATACGCAGTATTTT. Filled out from reference TRBV19 and TRBJ2-3, the complete variable domain reads DGGITQSPKYLFRKEGQNVTLSCEQNLNHDAMYWYRQDPGQGLRLIYYSQIVNDFQKGDIAEGYSVSREKKESFPLTVTSAQKNPTAFYLCASSRTGLAGGLSTDTQYFGPGTRLTVL.

This rearrangement joins TRBV4-1 to TRBJ2-5; D is ambiguous. CDR3 length: 15 residues. V lost 0 bases to trimming and J lost 5 bases, with 13 bases between them. Germline values: CDR1 MGHRA, CDR2 YSYEKL. The CDR3 bases are TGCGCCAGCAGCCAAGATCCCGCCGCCCGGGAGACCCAGTACTTC. Protein sequence: CASSQDPAARETQYF.

The chain links TRBV9 to TRBJ2-5, with a possible D match to TRBD2 (6 bases). The CDR3 is 15 residues long. Germline lookup yields CDR1 SGDLS and CDR2 YYNGEE. The germline V and J ends were trimmed by 4 bases and 2 bases, with 15 bases remaining between them. The CDR3 region has the DNA TGTGCCAGCAGCCTTTCGGGAGCACGACAAGAGACCCAGTACTTC. It yields the protein CASSLSGARQETQYF.

The chain couples TRBV15 to TRBJ1-2, with D maybe TRBD1 (5 bases). The CDR3 runs 13 residues. V lost 1 base, J lost 6 bases, and 9 bases lay in between. Per the germline V gene, CDR1 is LNHNV and CDR2 is YYDKDF (reference sequence). CDR3 loop: CATSRAQGHGYTF. For the CDR3, the DNA is TGTGCCACCAGCAGAGCTCAGGGTCATGGCTACACCTTC.

The chain combines TRBV21-1 with TRBJ1-1. TRBV21-1 counts as a pseudogene. The CDR3 is made up of 15 amino acids. The DNA of the CDR3 is TGTGCCAGCAGCAAAGGAGGAAGGAGGAACACTGAAGCTTTCTTT. Amino acid sequence: CASSKGGRRNTEAFF.

The CDR3 coding sequence is TGTGCCACCCAGGGGGACACCTACACCGGGGAGCTGTTTTTT. Protein sequence: CATQGDTYTGELFF. The V and J genes are TRBV2 and TRBJ2-2; 7 positions agree with TRBD1. The length of the CDR3 is 14 residues. Unmatched junction bases numbered 8, after V lost 10 bases and J lost 3 bases. CDR1 is SNHLY, CDR2 FYNNEI, per germline.

J is TRBJ1-6 and V is TRBV6-1; maybe TRBD1 (6 bases). The CDR3 consists of 14 residues. V was clipped by 2 bases and J by 10 bases, with 12 bases between them. The germline CDR1 and CDR2 sequences are MNHNS and SASEGT. The CDR3 DNA follows: TGTGCCAGCAGTGAACAGGGGAGGGGATCACCCCTCCACTTT. Translated: CASSEQGRGSPLHF.

The chain couples TRBV19 to TRBJ1-5, with D perhaps TRBD1 (5 bases). This CDR3 contains 13 residues. The germline gives CDR1 LNHDA, CDR2 SQIVND (reference sequence). Deletions cut 9 bases from V and 4 bases from J, with 13 bases between. The CDR3 sequence: CASSRGWNQPQHF. The CDR3 coding sequence is TGTGCCAGCAGTCGGGGGTGGAATCAGCCCCAGCATTTT.

The chain employs TRBV7-6 and TRBJ1-5; 10 bases line up with TRBD1. Per germline, CDR1 SGHVS and CDR2 FNYEAQ. This CDR3 is 15 amino acids long. Trimming removed 4 bases from V and 9 bases from J; junction bases left unmatched: 9. The CDR3: CASSSGTGAVWPQHF. For the CDR3, the DNA is TGTGCCAGCAGCTCCGGGACAGGGGCGGTCTGGCCCCAGCATTTT.

This chain links TRBV7-9 with TRBJ2-5; the match to TRBD1 covers 9 bases. The V and J ends lost 3 bases and 8 bases, in that order; junction bases with no gene match: 10. The CDR3 totals 15 residues. Per germline, CDR1 SEHNR and CDR2 FQNEAQ (reference sequence). The CDR3 DNA follows: TGTGCCAGCAGCTTGACAGGGGGATTGGGTGGAACCCAGTACTTC. Amino acid sequence: CASSLTGGLGGTQYF.

The chain is built from TRBV30 and TRBJ2-2, with TRBD1 identical over 9 bases. The germline gives CDR1 GTSNPN, CDR2 SVGIG (reference sequence). This CDR3 contains 15 residues. V shed 7 bases, J shed 5 bases, and the junction held 11 bases outside the gene matches. The CDR3: CASTSRDRATGELFF. The CDR3 bases are TGTGCCTCCACGTCTAGGGACAGGGCGACCGGGGAGCTGTTTTTT.

The chain employs TRBV12-3 or TRBV12-4 and TRBJ2-2; D is unclear. The CDR3 extends over 13 amino acids. The germline V and J ends were trimmed by 4 bases and 5 bases, with 8 bases remaining between them. The CDR3 here is CASSSPPTGELFF. The CDR3 DNA reads as TGTGCCAGCAGTTCTCCTCCGACCGGGGAGCTGTTTTTT.

The chain uses TRBV27 and TRBJ1-4, with TRBD1 as a possible D gene (6 bases). This CDR3 spans 16 amino acids. The germline V gene has CDR1 MNHEY and CDR2 SMNVEV (reference sequence). V was clipped by 5 bases and J by 1 base, with 14 bases between them. Here the CDR3 DNA reads TGTGCCAGCAGTAGGACAGTGGAGGAAACTAATGAAAAACTGTTTTTT. Translating gives CASSRTVEETNEKLFF.

This chain connects TRBV7-6 to TRBJ1-2, with TRBD1 matching 10 bases. The V segment lost 5 bases and the J segment 7 bases; nucleotides outside the gene matches: 10. The CDR3 totals 15 residues. The germline CDR1 and CDR2 sequences are SGHVS and FNYEAQ. This chain's CDR3 is CASSTRQGARGGYTF. In nucleotides, the CDR3 is TGTGCCAGCAGCACTCGACAGGGGGCTAGAGGTGGCTACACCTTC.

The chain has TRBV27 and TRBJ1-1, with D possibly TRBD1 on 5 matching bases. The length of the CDR3 is 18 residues. V shed 5 bases and J shed 0 bases, with 22 bases lying between them. Germline values: CDR1 MNHEY, CDR2 SMNVEV (reference sequence). In nucleotides, the CDR3 is TGTGCCAGCAGTGATTTGAGGCAGGGAGGTATAATGAACACTGAAGCTTTCTTT. Protein sequence: CASSDLRQGGIMNTEAFF.

This clone was counted a few times. The chain has TRBV5-6 and TRBJ2-5; D possibly corresponds to TRBD1 (6 bases). V lost 4 bases to trimming and J lost 3 bases, with 16 bases between them. The CDR3 spans 15 residues. Germline CDR1 and CDR2: SGHDT and YYEEEE. CDR3 sequence reads: CASSPETGTKETQYF. CDR3 nucleotide sequence: TGTGCCAGCAGCCCAGAAACCGGGACAAAAGAGACCCAGTACTTC.

The genes are TRBV11-2 and TRBJ1-2, with D hard to call. V shed 0 bases and J shed 1 base, with 9 bases lying between them. Germline V gene sequence: CDR1 SGHAT, CDR2 FQNNGV. This CDR3 has 15 amino acids. CDR3: CASSLDASGNYGYTF. In nucleotides, the CDR3 is TGTGCCAGCAGCTTAGATGCGTCTGGTAACTATGGCTACACCTTC.

The chain carries TRBV2 and TRBJ1-5; 7 bases align to TRBD1. Germline trimming cut 6 bases from V and 4 bases from J; bases unmatched to any gene: 6. Germline V CDR1 and CDR2: SNHLY, FYNNEI. There are 14 residues in the CDR3. The CDR3 here is CASSRTGSNQPQHF. CDR3 nucleotides: TGTGCCAGCAGCAGGACAGGTTCTAATCAGCCCCAGCATTTT.

The chain couples TRBV12-3 or TRBV12-4 to TRBJ1-2; D is ambiguous. Trimming removed 3 bases from V and 8 bases from J, with 4 bases in between. CDR3 length equals 10 residues. The CDR3 DNA reads as TGTGCCAGCAGTTTGGAGGGCTACACCTTC. Its translation is CASSLEGYTF.

The J gene is TRBJ2-5, the V gene TRBV5-1, with D unclear. The CDR3 sequence is 13 residues long. Germline V CDR1 and CDR2: SGHRS, YFSETQ. V was pared by 4 bases and J by 3 bases, with 10 bases between. The CDR3 protein is CASSPAGKETQYF. The CDR3 DNA follows: TGCGCCAGCAGCCCGGCAGGAAAAGAGACCCAGTACTTC.

The V and J genes are TRBV5-3 and TRBJ1-5, with 8 nucleotides matching TRBD1. TRBV5-3 is labeled an ORF, and its function is uncertain. Trimming at V came to 7 bases and at J to 4 bases, leaving 13 bases not matched to a gene. The CDR3 extends over 16 amino acids. This CDR3 reads CARDRWRTGHNQPQHF. In DNA, the CDR3 is TGTGCCAGAGACCGATGGAGGACAGGGCATAATCAGCCCCAGCATTTT.

The chain uses TRBV5-4 and TRBJ2-3, with a possible D match to TRBD2 (7 bases). Germline V lookup: CDR1 SGHNT, CDR2 YYREEE (reference sequence). CDR3 length equals 16 residues. V was trimmed by 2 bases and J by 2 bases, leaving 15 bases between them. CDR3 sequence reads: CASSLGGGEDTDTQYF. CDR3 DNA: TGTGCCAGCAGCTTAGGAGGGGGGGAGGACACAGATACGCAGTATTTT.

The chain uses TRBV7-9 and TRBJ1-1; D not certain. Trimming left V 1 base short and J 3 bases short, with 12 bases between. The CDR3 totals 15 residues. Per the germline V gene, CDR1 is SEHNR and CDR2 is FQNEAQ (reference sequence). This CDR3 reads CASSLGVRRDTEAFF. CDR3 nucleotide sequence: TGTGCCAGCAGCTTAGGGGTTCGCCGGGACACTGAAGCTTTCTTT.